The entry below gives a single T cell receptor beta chain sequence along with its context. Methods used by the authors: Amplification from reference gene primers served as the basis for estimated nucleated cell counts. Sequencing was performed with immunoSEQ multiplex PCR; in TCRdb, only in-frame clones are kept and a portion is missing. V, J and clone size are those of that table, while D and trimming were read from the DNA. This table holds tens of thousands of clones, 88% found once. This sample is part of a study of blood T cell repertoires in COVID-19. On the study more broadly: Samples of COVID-19 (acute and convalescent) were obtained from the United States, Italy and Spain. PBMCs, B-cell-depleted T cells, or T cells provided the cDNA or gDNA that made up the material.

The V end lost 0 bases, the J end lost 8 bases, and 11 bases lay between the germline ends. The CDR3 loop spans 15 amino acids. Germline V lookup: CDR1 SGHDN, CDR2 FVKESK. This chain uses TRBV14 with TRBJ1-6, with D unclear. The receptor comes from a human donor in a cohort sampled during active COVID-19. Sequencing used peripheral blood. The CDR3 DNA reads as TGTGCCAGCAGCCAAGATCTTCCAGTCTATTCACCCCTCCACTTT. Amino acids: CASSQDLPVYSPLHF.